What follows are 26 T cell receptor beta chains derived from one specimen sequenced in a study of blood T cell repertoires in COVID-19. Assay: immunoSEQ multiplex PCR; the TCRdb copy retains only in-frame clones and omits some. The data hold some 160,000 clones, with approximately 91% observed a single time. Sequencing used peripheral blood. These receptors originate from a man in his late teens or twenties with acute or convalescent COVID-19.

CDR3 coding DNA: TGTGCCAGCAGGGGGACAGGGAGGGAGACCCAGTACTTC. Residues: CASRGTGRETQYF. This chain uses TRBV27 with TRBJ2-5; 9 nucleotides agree with TRBD1. The V gene's germline CDR1 is MNHEY and CDR2 SMNVEV (reference sequence). V trimming: 6 bases; J trimming: 5 bases; junction bases outside the gene matches: 4. The CDR3 contains 13 residues.

The chain combines TRBV11-2 with TRBJ1-1, with D maybe TRBD1 (6 bases). Germline CDR1 SGHAT, CDR2 FQNNGV. The CDR3 is 16 amino acids. The ends were cut back, 3 bases at V and 0 bases at J, with 14 bases in the middle. CDR3 nucleotides: TGTGCCAGCAGCTTTCTCCCGGGACAACTGAACACTGAAGCTTTCTTT. This gives the protein CASSFLPGQLNTEAFF.

V is TRBV19 and J is TRBJ1-1; 7 bases are a match to TRBD1. Germline CDR1 LNHDA, CDR2 SQIVND (reference sequence). The V segment lost 5 bases and the J segment 3 bases; nucleotides outside the gene matches: 3. The length of the CDR3 is 13 residues. CDR3 residues: CASSPTGDTEAFF. DNA for the CDR3: TGTGCCAGTAGTCCTACAGGGGACACTGAAGCTTTCTTT.

The chain carries TRBV9 and TRBJ1-2; 7 nucleotides match TRBD1. Unmatched junction bases numbered 7, after V lost 6 bases and J lost 2 bases. CDR3 length: 14 amino acids. Germline lookup yields CDR1 SGDLS and CDR2 YYNGEE. The CDR3 nucleotides read TGTGCCAGCACCCCTACGACAGGGAACTATGGCTACACCTTC. This codes for CASTPTTGNYGYTF.

V usage is TRBV30 and J usage is TRBJ2-1; 12 bases align to TRBD2. CDR1 is GTSNPN, CDR2 SVGIG, per germline (reference sequence). V lost 5 bases to trimming and J lost 7 bases; unmatched junction nucleotides: 6. The CDR3 is made up of 14 amino acids. CDR3 region: CAWEGTSGLNEQFF. CDR3 nucleotides: TGTGCCTGGGAAGGGACTAGCGGGCTGAATGAGCAGTTCTTC.

V and J are TRBV11-3 and TRBJ2-1; TRBD2 agrees at 7 bases. With V trimmed by 5 bases and J by 8 bases, 12 bases remained unmatched. Germline loops: CDR1 SGHNT, CDR2 YENEEA. The CDR3 is 15 residues long. The CDR3 protein is CASSPLAARCDEQFF. In DNA form, the CDR3 reads TGTGCCAGCAGCCCCCTAGCGGCAAGGTGTGATGAGCAGTTCTTC.

This clone was picked up one time. The V and J genes are TRBV18 and TRBJ1-2, with 10 nucleotides matching TRBD1. This CDR3 comprises 15 residues. Germline V CDR1 and CDR2: KGHSH, LQKENI. V shed 6 bases and J 6 bases; nucleotides not matched to a gene: 10. In nucleotides, the CDR3 is TGTGCCAGCTCGCAGAGGACAGGGGGTACGGATGGCTACACCTTC. This gives the protein CASSQRTGGTDGYTF.

The V gene is TRBV5-4, the J gene TRBJ2-6; D uncertain. CDR1 is SGHNT and CDR2 is YYREEE in the germline V gene (reference sequence). The CDR3 has 18 residues. V lost 0 bases to trimming and J lost 1 base, with 14 bases between them. Here the CDR3 reads CASSLDPTANSGANVLTF. The CDR3 coding sequence is TGTGCCAGCAGCTTGGATCCAACTGCGAATTCTGGGGCCAACGTCCTGACTTTC. The full variable domain, rest sourced from reference TRBV5-4 and TRBJ2-6, is ETGVTQSPTHLIKTRGQQVTLRCSSQSGHNTVSWYQQALGQGPQFIFQYYREEENGRGNFPPRFSGLQFPNYSSELNVNALELDDSALYLCASSLDPTANSGANVLTFGAGSRLTVL.

Here the CDR3 reads CASSFDRGLGQPQHF. As DNA, the CDR3 is TGTGCCAGCTCGTTCGACAGGGGGCTGGGCCAGCCCCAGCATTTT. This sequence joins TRBV18 and TRBJ1-5; 10 positions agree with TRBD1. In germline, CDR1 is KGHSH, CDR2 LQKENI. V dropped 6 bases and J dropped 7; count of bases not matched to a gene: 9. This CDR3 comprises 15 residues.

The chain carries TRBV2 and TRBJ1-3; TRBD1 agrees at 9 bases. Germline CDR1 SNHLY, CDR2 FYNNEI. This CDR3 is 15 amino acids long. The J segment lost 4 bases and the V segment lost 5 bases, leaving 6 bases of the junction unmatched. CDR3 in amino acids: CASSPQGARGNTIYF. The CDR3 DNA is TGTGCCAGCAGTCCACAGGGGGCGCGGGGAAACACCATATATTTT.

This chain connects TRBV9 to TRBJ2-1, with 9 bases that match TRBD1. The CDR3 runs to 17 residues. V shed 4 bases and J 3 bases; nucleotides not matched to a gene: 11. The germline V gene encodes CDR1 SGDLS and CDR2 YYNGEE. Here the CDR3 DNA reads TGTGCCAGCAGCTCTCCTTTAGGGACAGGGCACTACAATGAGCAGTTCTTC. This codes for CASSSPLGTGHYNEQFF.

Comment on this clone: The sample contains more than one DNA sequence encoding this CDR3. This chain links TRBV4-1 with TRBJ1-6; D call uncertain. CDR1 is MGHRA, CDR2 YSYEKL, per germline. Trimming left V 4 bases short and J 1 base short, with 5 bases between. The CDR3 is 14 residues long. The CDR3 is CASSPGSYNSPLHF. The CDR3 DNA sequence: TGCGCCAGCAGCCCCGGGTCCTATAATTCACCCCTCCACTTT.

Here the CDR3 reads CASSPGGTIYF. The CDR3 region has the DNA TGTGCCAGCAGCCCCGGGGGCACCATATATTTT. The chain uses TRBV3-1 (or the pseudogene TRBV3-2) and TRBJ1-3, with D perhaps TRBD1 (5 bases). This CDR3 region has 11 residues. V gave up 4 bases and J gave up 9 bases, with 7 bases separating them. CDR1 is LGHDT, CDR2 YNNKEL, per germline (reference sequence).

This clone was detected only once. CDR3 DNA sequence: TGTGCCAGCAGTTACGGAACTAGCGGCACAGATACGCAGTATTTT. Translating gives CASSYGTSGTDTQYF. The chain recombines TRBV6-5 with TRBJ2-3; 7 nucleotides align to TRBD2. CDR1 and CDR2 (germline): MNHEY, SVGAGI. Germline trimming cut 2 bases from V and 1 base from J; bases unmatched to any gene: 3. The CDR3 consists of 15 residues.

The rearrangement uses TRBV19 and TRBJ1-1; 10 bases are a match to TRBD1. The V gene's germline CDR1 is LNHDA and CDR2 SQIVND (reference sequence). The CDR3 extends over 14 amino acids. Unmatched junction bases numbered 5, after V lost 4 bases and J lost 6 bases. The CDR3, as DNA: TGTGCCAGTAGTACTTTGACAGGGGGCCCTGAAGCTTTCTTT. This sequence encodes CASSTLTGGPEAFF.

V gene TRBV5-1 combines with J gene TRBJ1-1; unclear D gene. The CDR3 extends over 15 amino acids. V gave up 5 bases and J gave up 1 base, with 15 bases separating them. Germline V lookup: CDR1 SGHRS, CDR2 YFSETQ. The DNA of the CDR3 is TGCGCCAGCAGTAGAAATTTGCGGCGGAACACTGAAGCTTTCTTT. This codes for CASSRNLRRNTEAFF.

The count of this clone is one. V gene TRBV25-1 combines with J gene TRBJ1-2; D not resolved. V lost 1 base and J 6 bases, leaving 6 bases between the germline ends. Germline V gene data show CDR1 as MGHDK and CDR2 as SYGVNS. This CDR3 is 12 amino acids long. The CDR3 protein is CASSELGDGYTF. CDR3 DNA: TGTGCCAGCAGTGAATTGGGAGATGGCTACACCTTC.

J is TRBJ1-2 and V is TRBV23-1; TRBD1 aligns across 10 bases. TRBV23-1 is marked as an open reading frame, function uncertain. V trimming: 9 bases; J trimming: 4 bases; junction bases outside the gene matches: 5. The CDR3 is made up of 13 amino acids. The chain's CDR3 is CARSTGGVYGYTF. The CDR3, as DNA: TGCGCCAGGTCGACAGGGGGCGTCTATGGCTACACCTTC.

V gene TRBV5-6 combines with J gene TRBJ1-1, with D perhaps TRBD1 (6 bases). The CDR3 extends over 13 amino acids. Trimming cost V 0 bases and J 8 bases, with 11 bases left between them. CDR1 is SGHDT, CDR2 YYEEEE, per germline. The CDR3 nucleotides read TGTGCCAGCAGCTTGGCCTCAACAGGGGAAGCTTTCTTT. Its translation is CASSLASTGEAFF.

The table lists this clone with a count of one. This sequence joins TRBV11-2 and TRBJ2-7; the match to TRBD2 covers 7 bases. CDR3 length: 13 residues. CDR1 is SGHAT, CDR2 FQNNGV, per germline. The junction had 6 bases not matched to a gene; V was cut back by 3 bases and J by 7 bases. CDR3 sequence reads: CASSLDRAGEQYF. CDR3 sequence (DNA): TGTGCCAGCAGCTTGGACCGAGCGGGGGAGCAGTACTTC.

The chain joins TRBV12-3 or TRBV12-4 to TRBJ1-1; TRBD1 is a possible D gene (5 bases). V lost 4 bases and J lost 0, with 6 bases in between. The CDR3 totals 13 residues. CDR3 nucleotides: TGTGCCAGCAGTTCGACAGTGAACACTGAAGCTTTCTTT. Protein product: CASSSTVNTEAFF.

The chain carries TRBV5-1 and TRBJ2-7, with 8 bases lining up with TRBD1. V was clipped by 4 bases and J by 5 bases; unmatched bases: 11. The CDR3 sequence is 15 residues long. Germline V CDR1 and CDR2: SGHRS, YFSETQ. CDR3 region: CASSKGQGFTDEQYF. As DNA, the CDR3 is TGCGCCAGCAGCAAAGGACAGGGATTTACCGACGAGCAGTACTTC.

The chain has TRBV4-1 and TRBJ1-5; a weak D match, TRBD1 (5 bases). The CDR3 sequence is 15 residues long. Trimming left V 0 bases short and J 5 bases short, with 11 bases between. From germline, CDR1 is MGHRA and CDR2 YSYEKL. The CDR3 region has the DNA TGCGCCAGCAGCCAAGAAGAGGCAGGGCATCAGCCCCAGCATTTT. This sequence encodes CASSQEEAGHQPQHF.

CDR3 DNA sequence: TGTGCCTGGAGTCTCCAACCGGGACTAGCGGGAGTCGGAACGGAGACCCAGTACTTC. Its translation is CAWSLQPGLAGVGTETQYF. The chain joins TRBV30 to TRBJ2-5, with TRBD2 matching 14 bases. The V gene's germline CDR1 is GTSNPN and CDR2 SVGIG (reference sequence). The CDR3 totals 19 residues. Trimming cost V 2 bases and J 5 bases; bases outside gene matches: 16.

The chain carries TRBV15 and TRBJ1-1; D is uncertain. The germline V gene has CDR1 LNHNV and CDR2 YYDKDF (reference sequence). The CDR3 spans 15 residues. Trimming stripped 4 bases from V and 0 bases from J, with 12 bases between. The chain's CDR3 is CATSTGGGLNTEAFF. CDR3 bases: TGTGCCACCAGCACTGGAGGCGGCCTGAACACTGAAGCTTTCTTT.

The gene calls are TRBV2 and TRBJ2-7, with 12 bases that match TRBD1. V lost 7 bases, J lost 2 bases, and 12 bases stayed unmatched. Germline V gene data show CDR1 as SNHLY and CDR2 as FYNNEI. The CDR3 has 17 amino acids. Here the CDR3 DNA reads TGTGCCAGCATGCGGGACAGGGGGCTCTCGGAGGCCTACGAGCAGTACTTC. Amino acid sequence: CASMRDRGLSEAYEQYF.